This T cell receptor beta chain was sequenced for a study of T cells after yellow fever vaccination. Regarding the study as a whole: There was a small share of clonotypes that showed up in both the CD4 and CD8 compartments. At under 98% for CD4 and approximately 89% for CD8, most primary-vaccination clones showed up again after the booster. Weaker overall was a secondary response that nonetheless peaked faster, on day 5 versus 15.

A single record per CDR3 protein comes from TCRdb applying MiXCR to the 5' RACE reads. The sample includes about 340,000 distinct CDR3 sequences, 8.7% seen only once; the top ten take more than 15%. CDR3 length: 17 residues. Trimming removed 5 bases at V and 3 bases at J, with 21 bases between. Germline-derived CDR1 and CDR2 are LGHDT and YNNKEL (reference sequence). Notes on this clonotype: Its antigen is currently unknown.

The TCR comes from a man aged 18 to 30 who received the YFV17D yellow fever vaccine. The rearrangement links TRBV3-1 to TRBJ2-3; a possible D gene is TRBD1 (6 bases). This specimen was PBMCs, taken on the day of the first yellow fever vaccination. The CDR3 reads CASSKQGPQGWTDTQYF. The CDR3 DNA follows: TGTGCCAGCAGCAAACAGGGCCCCCAGGGATGGACAGATACGCAGTATTTT.